Shown below are 18 T cell receptor beta chains from a single sample sequenced in a study of blood T cell repertoires in COVID-19. Repertoires were generated with immunoSEQ multiplex PCR, while TCRdb's copy carries only in-frame clones and drops some. The sample yields 150,000 to 200,000 clones, roughly 88% seen once. Sequenced: peripheral blood. These receptors originate from a woman aged 80 or older with active or convalescent COVID-19.

This clone occurred a few times. The rearrangement uses TRBV27 and TRBJ2-3; 7 nucleotides agree with TRBD2. Germline loops: CDR1 MNHEY, CDR2 SMNVEV (reference sequence). The CDR3 is 14 amino acids. V shed 4 bases, J shed 0 bases, and the junction held 1 base outside the gene matches. Written as DNA, the CDR3 is TGTGCCAGCAGTTCGACTAGCAGCACAGATACGCAGTATTTT. Protein product: CASSSTSSTDTQYF.

The chain has TRBV3-1 (or the pseudogene TRBV3-2) and TRBJ1-2; 9 nucleotides align to TRBD1. CDR3 size: 17 residues. J lost 3 bases, V lost 1 base, and 9 bases had no gene match. The V gene's germline CDR1 is LGHDT and CDR2 YNNKEL (reference sequence). In DNA form, the CDR3 reads TGTGCCAGCAGCCAAGGTCGAACAGGGGGCTTGGACTATGGCTACACCTTC. As protein: CASSQGRTGGLDYGYTF.

The chain joins TRBV6-5 to TRBJ1-5; TRBD1 is a possible D gene (5 bases). Germline V gene data show CDR1 as MNHEY and CDR2 as SVGAGI. The CDR3 covers 14 residues. V lost 4 bases and J 1 base, leaving 8 bases between the germline ends. CDR3 sequence reads: CASSSSGSNQPQHF. CDR3 nucleotides: TGTGCCAGCAGTTCATCAGGGAGCAATCAGCCCCAGCATTTT.

This clone has a handful of counts. V gene TRBV6-5 combines with J gene TRBJ1-1; 9 bases are shared with TRBD1. This CDR3 region has 13 residues. The germline gives CDR1 MNHEY, CDR2 SVGAGI. Trimming removed 5 bases from V and 9 bases from J; junction bases left unmatched: 7. DNA for the CDR3: TGTGCCAGCAGTAATACAGGGGGCCCAAAAGCTTTCTTT. This sequence encodes CASSNTGGPKAFF.

The gene calls are TRBV5-8 and TRBJ2-5, with 7 bases that match TRBD2. V lost 4 bases, J lost 5 bases, and 8 bases stayed unmatched. CDR3 length equals 14 residues. CDR1 is SGHTS and CDR2 is YDEGEE in the germline V gene. The CDR3 region is CASSGGREKETQYF. CDR3 nucleotide sequence: TGTGCCAGCAGCGGGGGGAGGGAAAAGGAGACCCAGTACTTC.

The chain employs TRBV7-2 and TRBJ2-1; weak D call: TRBD2 (7 bases). V was trimmed by 0 bases and J by 7 bases, leaving 13 bases between them. CDR1 is SGHTA, CDR2 FQGNSA, per germline. This CDR3 is 15 amino acids long. The CDR3 region is CASSLAFAGANEQFF. Written as DNA, the CDR3 is TGTGCCAGCAGCTTAGCGTTCGCGGGGGCAAATGAGCAGTTCTTC.

This sequence joins TRBV5-3 and TRBJ2-7; D might be TRBD1 (6 bases). TRBV5-3 is flagged as an ORF with uncertain function. Trimming removed 1 base at V and 2 bases at J, with 16 bases between. The CDR3 runs to 16 residues. Written as DNA, the CDR3 is TGTGCCAGAAGCTTGTTAGAAGGGGGTTACCCCTACGAGCAGTACTTC. This translates into CARSLLEGGYPYEQYF.

The J gene is TRBJ1-2, the V gene TRBV6-5; 12 nucleotides match TRBD1. The V gene end was trimmed by 5 bases and the J gene end by 8 bases; junction bases not matched to a gene: 9. The CDR3 extends over 15 amino acids. CDR1 is MNHEY and CDR2 is SVGAGI in the germline V gene. CDR3 residues: CASSLSGTGGGGYTF. The CDR3, as DNA: TGTGCCAGCAGTCTCTCCGGGACAGGGGGCGGCGGCTACACCTTC.

The chain carries TRBV11-3 and TRBJ1-3; maybe TRBD1 (6 bases). The CDR3 covers 17 residues. V was clipped by 5 bases and J by 0 bases, with 17 bases between them. Germline V gene data show CDR1 as SGHNT and CDR2 as YENEEA. The CDR3 spells CASSPGGRASSGNTIYF. CDR3 bases: TGTGCCAGCAGCCCTGGGGGCAGGGCATCCTCTGGAAACACCATATATTTT.

This CDR3 reads CASSVLAGGLLEQFF. In DNA form, the CDR3 reads TGTGCCAGCAGCGTTCTAGCGGGGGGGTTGCTTGAGCAGTTCTTC. The gene calls are TRBV9 and TRBJ2-1; 12 positions agree with TRBD2. V trimming: 2 bases; J trimming: 9 bases; junction bases outside the gene matches: 6. CDR1 and CDR2 (germline): SGDLS, YYNGEE. CDR3 size: 15 residues.

The genes are TRBV18 and TRBJ2-1; 7 positions agree with TRBD1. J was trimmed by 1 base and V by 6 bases; bases with no gene match: 6. The CDR3 extends over 15 amino acids. CDR1 is KGHSH and CDR2 is LQKENI in the germline V gene. The CDR3 DNA reads TGTGCCAGCTCCTCCTACAGGGGTTCCTACAATGAGCAGTTCTTC. This encodes CASSSYRGSYNEQFF.

This chain uses TRBV19 with TRBJ2-3, with a possible D match to TRBD2 (6 bases). CDR1 is LNHDA and CDR2 is SQIVND in the germline V gene (reference sequence). V was shortened by 5 bases and J by 0 bases, with 15 bases between the two germline ends. The CDR3 extends over 16 amino acids. The CDR3 loop reads CASSAQLAPSTDTQYF. The CDR3 DNA sequence: TGTGCCAGTAGTGCCCAACTAGCCCCTAGCACAGATACGCAGTATTTT.

The chain recombines TRBV18 with TRBJ2-5, with D tentatively TRBD1 (5 bases). The V end was cut by 2 bases, the J end by 0 bases, with 7 bases between. Germline CDR1 is KGHSH and CDR2 is LQKENI. The CDR3 runs to 14 residues. CDR3 loop: CASSPNRYQETQYF. The CDR3 coding sequence is TGTGCCAGCTCACCAAACAGGTACCAAGAGACCCAGTACTTC.

V gene TRBV14 combines with J gene TRBJ1-3, with D possibly being TRBD1 (6 bases). The CDR3 length is 13 residues. Germline assignment: CDR1 SGHDN and CDR2 FVKESK. V was cut by 6 bases and J by 6 bases, with 12 bases left in between. CDR3 amino acids: CASRPTGTNTIYF. The DNA for the CDR3 is TGTGCCAGCAGACCCACAGGGACAAACACCATATATTTT.

The chain couples TRBV6-5 to TRBJ1-1; D is perhaps TRBD1 (5 bases). Germline V gene lookup returns CDR1 MNHEY and CDR2 SVGAGI. CDR3 size: 14 residues. V dropped 2 bases and J dropped 0 bases, with 7 bases sitting between them. The CDR3 protein is CASSYAGLNTEAFF. The CDR3 DNA is TGTGCCAGCAGTTACGCAGGGTTGAACACTGAAGCTTTCTTT.

The genes are TRBV5-4 and TRBJ2-2; 9 bases match TRBD2. From germline, CDR1 is SGHNT and CDR2 YYREEE (reference sequence). The CDR3 sequence is 15 residues long. V trimming: 4 bases; J trimming: 6 bases; junction bases outside the gene matches: 7. CDR3 sequence (DNA): TGTGCCAGCAGCCAGGGGGGGACTAGCCCCGGGGAGCTGTTTTTT. Encoded protein: CASSQGGTSPGELFF.

The rearrangement uses TRBV7-2 and TRBJ2-7; 10 nucleotides agree with TRBD2. V shed 1 base, J shed 3 bases, and the junction held 3 bases outside the gene matches. This CDR3 is built from 15 residues. Germline CDR1 is SGHTA and CDR2 is FQGNSA. The CDR3: CASSLGAGGLYEQYF. Here the CDR3 DNA reads TGTGCCAGCAGCTTAGGAGCGGGGGGGCTCTACGAGCAGTACTTC.

Here the CDR3 DNA reads TGTGCCAGCAGTTACTCCGGAGGGGGGGCGCGAACTGAAGCTTTCTTT. Protein: CASSYSGGGARTEAFF. The chain links TRBV6-2 or TRBV6-3 to TRBJ1-1, with a weak D call TRBD1 (6 bases). The V gene's germline CDR1 is MNHEY and CDR2 SVGEGT. V shed 0 bases and J shed 5 bases, with 16 bases lying between them. The CDR3 consists of 16 residues.